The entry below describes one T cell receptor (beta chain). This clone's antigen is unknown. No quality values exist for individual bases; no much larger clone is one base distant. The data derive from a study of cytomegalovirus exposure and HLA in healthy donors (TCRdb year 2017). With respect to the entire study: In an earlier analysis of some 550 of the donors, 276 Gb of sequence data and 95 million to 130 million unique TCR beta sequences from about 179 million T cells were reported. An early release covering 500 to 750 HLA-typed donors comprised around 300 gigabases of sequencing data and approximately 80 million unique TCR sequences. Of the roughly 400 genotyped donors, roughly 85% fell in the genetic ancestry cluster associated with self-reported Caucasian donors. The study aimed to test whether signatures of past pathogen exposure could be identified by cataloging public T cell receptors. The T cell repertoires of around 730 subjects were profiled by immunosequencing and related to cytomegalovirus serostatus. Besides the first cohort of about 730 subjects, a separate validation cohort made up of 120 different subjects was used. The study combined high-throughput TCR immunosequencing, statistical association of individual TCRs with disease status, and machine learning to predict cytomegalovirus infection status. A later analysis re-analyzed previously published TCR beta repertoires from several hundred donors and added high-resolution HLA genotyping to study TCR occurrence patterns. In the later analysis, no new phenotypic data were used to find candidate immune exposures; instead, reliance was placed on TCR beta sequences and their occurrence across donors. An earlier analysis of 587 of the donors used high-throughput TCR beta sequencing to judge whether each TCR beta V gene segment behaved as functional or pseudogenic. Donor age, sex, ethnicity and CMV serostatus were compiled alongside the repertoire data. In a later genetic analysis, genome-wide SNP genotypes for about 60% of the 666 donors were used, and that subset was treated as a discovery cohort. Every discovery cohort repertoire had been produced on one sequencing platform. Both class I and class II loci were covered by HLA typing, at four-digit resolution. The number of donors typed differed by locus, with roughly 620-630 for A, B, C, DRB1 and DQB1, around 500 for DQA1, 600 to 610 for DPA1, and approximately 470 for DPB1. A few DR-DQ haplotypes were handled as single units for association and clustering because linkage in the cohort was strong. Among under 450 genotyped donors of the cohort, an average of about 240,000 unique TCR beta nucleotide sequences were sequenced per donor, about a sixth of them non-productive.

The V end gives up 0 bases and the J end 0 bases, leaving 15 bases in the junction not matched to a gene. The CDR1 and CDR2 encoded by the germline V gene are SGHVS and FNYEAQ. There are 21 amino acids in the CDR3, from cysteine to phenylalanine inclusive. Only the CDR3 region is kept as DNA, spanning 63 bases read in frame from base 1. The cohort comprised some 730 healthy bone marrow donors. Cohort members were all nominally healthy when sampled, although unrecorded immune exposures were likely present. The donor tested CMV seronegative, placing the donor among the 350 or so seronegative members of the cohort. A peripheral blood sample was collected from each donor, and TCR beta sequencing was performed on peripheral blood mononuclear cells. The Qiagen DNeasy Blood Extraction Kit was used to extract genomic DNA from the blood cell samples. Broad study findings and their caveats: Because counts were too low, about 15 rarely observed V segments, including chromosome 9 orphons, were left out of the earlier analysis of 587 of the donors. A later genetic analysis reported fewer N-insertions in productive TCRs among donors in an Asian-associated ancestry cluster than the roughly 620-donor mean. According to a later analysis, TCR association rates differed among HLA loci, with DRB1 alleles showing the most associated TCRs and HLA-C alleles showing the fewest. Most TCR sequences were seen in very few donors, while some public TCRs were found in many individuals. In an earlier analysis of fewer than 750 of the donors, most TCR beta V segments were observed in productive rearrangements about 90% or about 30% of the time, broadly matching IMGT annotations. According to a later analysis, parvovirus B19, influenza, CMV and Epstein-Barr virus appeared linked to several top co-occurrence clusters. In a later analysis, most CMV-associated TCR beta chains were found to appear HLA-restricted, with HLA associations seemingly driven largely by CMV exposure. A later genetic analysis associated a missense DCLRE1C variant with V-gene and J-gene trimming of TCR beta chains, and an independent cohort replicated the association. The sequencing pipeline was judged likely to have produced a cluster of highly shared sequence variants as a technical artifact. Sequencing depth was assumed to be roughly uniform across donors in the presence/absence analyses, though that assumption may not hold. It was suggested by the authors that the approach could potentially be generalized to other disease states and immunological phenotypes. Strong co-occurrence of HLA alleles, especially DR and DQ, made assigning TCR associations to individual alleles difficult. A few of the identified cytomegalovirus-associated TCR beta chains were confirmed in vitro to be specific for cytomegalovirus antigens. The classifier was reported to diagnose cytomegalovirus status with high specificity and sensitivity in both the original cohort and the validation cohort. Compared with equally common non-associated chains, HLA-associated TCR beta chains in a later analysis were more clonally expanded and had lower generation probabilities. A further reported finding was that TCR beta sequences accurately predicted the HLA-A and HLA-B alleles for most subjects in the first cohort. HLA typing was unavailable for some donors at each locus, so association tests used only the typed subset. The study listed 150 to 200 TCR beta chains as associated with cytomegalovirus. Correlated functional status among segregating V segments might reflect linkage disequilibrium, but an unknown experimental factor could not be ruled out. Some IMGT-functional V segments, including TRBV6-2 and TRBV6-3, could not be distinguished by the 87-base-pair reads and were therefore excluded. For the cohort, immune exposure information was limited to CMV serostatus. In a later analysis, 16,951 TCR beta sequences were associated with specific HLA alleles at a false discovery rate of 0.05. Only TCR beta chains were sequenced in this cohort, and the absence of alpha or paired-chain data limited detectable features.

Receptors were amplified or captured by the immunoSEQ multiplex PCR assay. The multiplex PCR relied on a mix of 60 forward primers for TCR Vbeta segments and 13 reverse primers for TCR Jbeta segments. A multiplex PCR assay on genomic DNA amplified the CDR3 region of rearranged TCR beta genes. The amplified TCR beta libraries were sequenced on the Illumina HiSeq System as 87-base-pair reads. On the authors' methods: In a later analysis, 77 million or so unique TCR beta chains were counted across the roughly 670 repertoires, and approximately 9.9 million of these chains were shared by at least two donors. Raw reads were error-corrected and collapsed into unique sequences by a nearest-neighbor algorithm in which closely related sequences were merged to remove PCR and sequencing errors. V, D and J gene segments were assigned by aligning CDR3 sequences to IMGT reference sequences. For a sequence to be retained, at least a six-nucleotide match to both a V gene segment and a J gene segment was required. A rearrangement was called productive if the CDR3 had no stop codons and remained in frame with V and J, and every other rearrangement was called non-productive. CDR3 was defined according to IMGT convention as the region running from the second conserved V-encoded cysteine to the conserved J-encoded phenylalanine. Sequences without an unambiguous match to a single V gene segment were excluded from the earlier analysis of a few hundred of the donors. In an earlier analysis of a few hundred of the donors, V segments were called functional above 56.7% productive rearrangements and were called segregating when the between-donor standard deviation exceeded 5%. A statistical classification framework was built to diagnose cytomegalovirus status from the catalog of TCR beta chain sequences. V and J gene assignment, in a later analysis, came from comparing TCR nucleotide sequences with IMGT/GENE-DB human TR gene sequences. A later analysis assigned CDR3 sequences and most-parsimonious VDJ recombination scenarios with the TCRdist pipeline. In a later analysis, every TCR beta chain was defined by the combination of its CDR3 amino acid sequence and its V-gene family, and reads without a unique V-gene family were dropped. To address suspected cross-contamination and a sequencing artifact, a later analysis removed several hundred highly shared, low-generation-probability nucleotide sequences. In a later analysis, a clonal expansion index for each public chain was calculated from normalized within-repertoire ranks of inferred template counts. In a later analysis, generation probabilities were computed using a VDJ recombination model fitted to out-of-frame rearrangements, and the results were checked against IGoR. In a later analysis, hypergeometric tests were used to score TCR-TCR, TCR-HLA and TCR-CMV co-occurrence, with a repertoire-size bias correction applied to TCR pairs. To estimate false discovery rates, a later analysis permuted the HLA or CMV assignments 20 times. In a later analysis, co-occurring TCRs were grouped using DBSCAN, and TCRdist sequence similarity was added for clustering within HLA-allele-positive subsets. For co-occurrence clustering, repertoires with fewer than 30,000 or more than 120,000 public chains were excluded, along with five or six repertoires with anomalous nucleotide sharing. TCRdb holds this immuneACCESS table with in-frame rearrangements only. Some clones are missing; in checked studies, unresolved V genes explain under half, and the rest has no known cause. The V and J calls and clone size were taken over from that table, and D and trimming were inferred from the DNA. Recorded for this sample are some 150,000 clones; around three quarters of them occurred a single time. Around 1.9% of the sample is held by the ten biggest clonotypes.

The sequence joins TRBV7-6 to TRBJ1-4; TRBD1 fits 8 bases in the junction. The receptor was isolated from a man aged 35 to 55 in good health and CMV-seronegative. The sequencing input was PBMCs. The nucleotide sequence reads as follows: TGTGCCAGCAGCTTAGCCCTGGGGGACAGGCCAACCTCAACAACTAATGAAAAACTGTTTTTT. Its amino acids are CASSLALGDRPTSTTNEKLFF.